These T cell receptor beta chains were read from a single sample in a study of beta chain features in type 1 diabetes. Some clones are missing from TCRdb's copy, which holds only in-frame ones; the method was immunoSEQ multiplex PCR. The sample yields 240,000 or so clones, 27% seen once. The source material was central memory CD4+ T cells from blood. These receptors were collected from a man younger than 40 in good health. Both conserved end residues are part of each CDR3. D genes are given only for firm matches. Clone size is shown for a subset of rows, as once, few, many or a class of expanded clone.

j_gene,d_gene,abundance,v_gene,CDR3nt,CDR3aa
TRBJ1-1,NA,few,TRBV5-5,TGTGCCAGCAGCTTCAGAACGAACACTGAAGCTTTCTTT,CASSFRTNTEAFF
TRBJ1-1,NA,few,TRBV19,TGTGCCAGTAGCCCCAGATCGAACACTGAAGCTTTCTTT,CASSPRSNTEAFF
TRBJ1-5,NA,NA,TRBV5-1,TGCGCCAGCAGCTTCGCTCCGGATCAGCCCCAGCATTTT,CASSFAPDQPQHF
TRBJ2-3,NA,few,TRBV6-6,TGTGCCAGCAGTTACTGGTCACTCACAGATACGCAGTATTTT,CASSYWSLTDTQYF
TRBJ2-7,NA,NA,TRBV7-2,TGTGCCAGCAGCTTATATGGGGGCTCCTACGAGCAGTACTTC,CASSLYGGSYEQYF
TRBJ2-3,TRBD2,few,TRBV29-1,TGCAGCGTTGCTGTTACTAGCGGGAGAAGGGCAGATACGCAGTATTTT,CSVAVTSGRRADTQYF
TRBJ2-3,NA,few,TRBV25-1,TGTGCCAGCAGTGGCCCAGGGTCGGCAGATACGCAGTATTTT,CASSGPGSADTQYF
TRBJ2-6,TRBD2,NA,TRBV6-5,TGTGCCAGCAGTCCGGCGGGGGCTGGGGCCAACGTCCTGACTTTC,CASSPAGAGANVLTF
TRBJ2-3,TRBD2,few,TRBV7-9,TGTGCCAGCAGCAGGGGACTAGCGGGCGGCACAGATACGCAGTATTTT,CASSRGLAGGTDTQYF
TRBJ2-5,NA,few,TRBV6-6,TGTGCCAGCAGTCGCCGTCGGGCGGACCAAGAGACCCAGTACTTC,CASSRRRADQETQYF
TRBJ1-1,NA,NA,TRBV29-1,TGCAGCGCCTTGGGCGCTGAAGCTTTCTTT,CSALGAEAFF
TRBJ1-1,NA,NA,TRBV6-5,TGTGCCAGCAGTTACTCGTGGTCGGGAAACACTGAAGCTTTCTTT,CASSYSWSGNTEAFF
TRBJ2-3,TRBD1,few,TRBV29-1,TGCAGCGTCGCGGACAGGGGGCAGGGGGCAAGAGATACGCAGTATTTT,CSVADRGQGARDTQYF
TRBJ1-4,TRBD1,NA,TRBV10-3,TGTGCCATCAGTCCTACCGGGACAGGGGGTGAAAAACTGTTTTTT,CAISPTGTGGEKLFF
TRBJ2-7,TRBD2,NA,TRBV6-5,TGTGCCAGCAGTCCCGGGACTAGCTCCTACGAGCAGTACTTC,CASSPGTSSYEQYF